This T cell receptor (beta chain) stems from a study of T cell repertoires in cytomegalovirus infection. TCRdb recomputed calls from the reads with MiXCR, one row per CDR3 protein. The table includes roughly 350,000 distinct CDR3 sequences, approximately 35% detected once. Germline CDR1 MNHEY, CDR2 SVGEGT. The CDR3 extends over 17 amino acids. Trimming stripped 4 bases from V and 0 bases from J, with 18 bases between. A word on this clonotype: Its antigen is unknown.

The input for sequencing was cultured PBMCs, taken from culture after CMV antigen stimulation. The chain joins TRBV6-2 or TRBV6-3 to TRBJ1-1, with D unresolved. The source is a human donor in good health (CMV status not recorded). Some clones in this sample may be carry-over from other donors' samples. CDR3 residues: CASSFPLGGSVNTEAFF. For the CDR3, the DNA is TGTGCCAGCAGTTTTCCGTTGGGTGGCAGCGTGAACACTGAAGCTTTCTTT.